These T cell receptor beta chains were read from a single sample in a study of blood T cell repertoires in COVID-19. Method: immunoSEQ multiplex PCR; TCRdb's copy keeps in-frame clones and lacks some. The sample yields 150,000 to 200,000 clones, approximately 90% seen once. Sequencing input: peripheral blood. The receptor set was obtained from a man between 18 and 35 years old with acute or convalescent COVID-19. The CDR3 runs from the conserved cysteine through the conserved F or W. D genes are given only for firm matches. Rows give clone size only sometimes, using once, few, many, or a class for an expanded clone.

abundance	v_gene	j_gene	d_gene	CDR3aa	CDR3nt
.	TRBV30	TRBJ1-1	.	CAWSVRPGDTEAFF	TGTGCCTGGAGTGTACGACCCGGGGACACTGAAGCTTTCTTT
.	TRBV5-6	TRBJ1-1	TRBD1	CASSLGDRVATEAFF	TGTGCCAGCAGCTTGGGGGACAGGGTGGCCACTGAAGCTTTCTTT
.	TRBV5-1	TRBJ2-1	.	CASSLNREMGEQFF	TGCGCCAGCAGCTTGAATCGGGAGATGGGTGAGCAGTTCTTC
.	TRBV27	TRBJ1-1	TRBD1	CASSFGTGGSTEAFF	TGTGCCAGCAGTTTCGGGACAGGGGGCTCCACTGAAGCTTTCTTT
.	TRBV7-9	TRBJ2-4	TRBD1	CASSPGQGARGNIQYF	TGTGCCAGCAGCCCGGGACAGGGGGCGCGGGGAAACATTCAGTACTTC
.	TRBV19	TRBJ2-7	.	CASSLSRASYEQYF	TGTGCCAGTTCCCTAAGCAGGGCTTCCTACGAGCAGTACTTC
.	TRBV19	TRBJ2-1	.	CASSIVLLQSSYNEQFF	TGTGCCAGTAGTATAGTGTTATTACAGAGCTCCTACAATGAGCAGTTCTTC
.	TRBV30	TRBJ1-2	.	CAWDPQGFIDGYTF	TGTGCCTGGGACCCACAGGGTTTTATAGATGGCTACACCTTC
.	TRBV6-5	TRBJ2-7	.	CASSYSRSGLDEQYF	TGTGCCAGCAGTTACTCGAGGTCAGGGCTAGACGAGCAGTACTTC
few	TRBV5-5	TRBJ2-3	.	CASKVPGHSTDTQYF	TGTGCCAGCAAGGTACCGGGACATAGCACAGATACGCAGTATTTT
few	TRBV24-1	TRBJ2-2	.	CATSDSSLLVKTGELFF	TGTGCCACCAGTGATTCAAGCCTCCTGGTGAAGACCGGGGAGCTGTTTTTT
.	TRBV5-1	TRBJ1-1	.	CASSLGLGDLLLQGRNTEAFF	TGCGCCAGCAGCTTGGGATTAGGGGATCTACTACTCCAGGGGAGGAACACTGAAGCTTTCTTT
.	TRBV6-5	TRBJ1-2	TRBD1	CASSNSPRGRGGYTF	TGTGCCAGCAGTAACTCTCCTAGGGGGCGAGGTGGCTACACCTTC
.	TRBV6-5	TRBJ1-1	TRBD1	CASIDRANTEAFF	TGTGCCAGCATAGACAGGGCGAACACTGAAGCTTTCTTT
.	TRBV2	TRBJ1-2	.	CASRSDSLTGYTF	TGTGCCAGCAGATCGGACAGTCTAACGGGCTACACCTTC
.	TRBV30	TRBJ1-5	TRBD1	CAWSLTGGSNQPQHF	TGTGCCTGGAGTTTGACAGGGGGAAGCAATCAGCCCCAGCATTTT
.	TRBV5-1	TRBJ2-7	TRBD1	CASSLALTGQGYEQYF	TGCGCCAGCAGCTTGGCCCTAACGGGACAGGGTTACGAGCAGTACTTC
.	TRBV18	TRBJ1-6	.	CASSEGQTNSPLHF	TGTGCCAGCTCCGAAGGACAGACAAATTCACCCCTCCACTTT
few	TRBV5-1	TRBJ2-2	TRBD1	CASSAPGQGGTGELFF	TGCGCCAGCAGCGCTCCGGGACAGGGGGGCACCGGGGAGCTGTTTTTT
once	TRBV3-1/TRBV3-2	TRBJ2-2	TRBD2	CASSRGLAGGPGTGELFF	TGTGCCAGCAGCCGTGGACTAGCGGGAGGGCCGGGCACCGGGGAGCTGTTTTTT
.	TRBV19	TRBJ2-3	TRBD2	CASTSRGLAGYTDTQYF	TGTGCCAGCACCTCTCGGGGGCTAGCGGGATACACAGATACGCAGTATTTT
once	TRBV7-9	TRBJ1-3	.	CASSFIAGNTIYF	TGTGCCAGCAGCTTTATTGCAGGGAACACCATATATTTT
.	TRBV6-5	TRBJ1-3	.	CASRRSFYSGNTIYF	TGTGCCAGCAGGAGGTCTTTCTACTCTGGAAACACCATATATTTT
.	TRBV2	TRBJ1-2	.	CASRDREGSYGYTF	TGTGCCAGCAGGGATCGGGAGGGGAGCTATGGCTACACCTTC
.	TRBV9	TRBJ2-5	.	CASSVGLREPQYF	TGTGCCAGCAGCGTAGGTTTAAGGGAGCCTCAGTACTTC
once	TRBV11-2	TRBJ2-7	.	CASSLSHSGRVHFF	TGTGCCAGCAGCTTAAGTCATTCGGGCAGGGTTCATTTCTTC
.	TRBV20-1	TRBJ1-5	.	CSASDTGSFSNQPQHF	TGCAGTGCTAGTGACACAGGGTCCTTTAGCAATCAGCCCCAGCATTTT
.	TRBV6-5	TRBJ2-2	.	CASINRRTNTGELFF	TGTGCCAGCATTAATCGGCGGACGAACACCGGGGAGCTGTTTTTT
.	TRBV19	TRBJ2-3	TRBD2	CASSIVAGGTDTQYF	TGTGCCAGTAGTATAGTAGCGGGGGGCACAGATACGCAGTATTTT
.	TRBV30	TRBJ1-3	.	CAWSDNRAPGNTIYF	TGTGCCTGGAGTGATAACAGGGCTCCTGGAAACACCATATATTTT
.	TRBV30	TRBJ1-4	.	CAWSVPGKVNEKLFF	TGTGCCTGGAGTGTACCAGGGAAAGTGAATGAAAAACTGTTTTTT
.	TRBV19	TRBJ2-1	.	CASSMVGAVWDEQFF	TGTGCCAGTAGTATGGTAGGGGCTGTTTGGGATGAGCAGTTCTTC
.	TRBV23-1	TRBJ2-4	.	CASRPGEPGIQYF	TGCGCCAGCAGACCCGGGGAGCCGGGCATTCAGTACTTC
.	TRBV27	TRBJ1-1	.	CASSLGPGRTEAFF	TGTGCCAGCAGTCTAGGGCCAGGGAGGACTGAAGCTTTCTTT
.	TRBV6-5	TRBJ1-5	TRBD1	CASSYAQGTGQPQHF	TGTGCCAGCAGTTACGCCCAGGGGACAGGCCAGCCCCAGCATTTT
.	TRBV30	TRBJ1-2	TRBD1	CAWSAGTGGFGYTF	TGTGCCTGGAGTGCCGGGACAGGGGGCTTCGGCTACACCTTC
.	TRBV7-9	TRBJ2-5	.	CASSTALVRETQYF	TGTGCCAGCAGCACCGCACTAGTTCGAGAGACCCAGTACTTC
.	TRBV7-8	TRBJ2-2	TRBD2	CASSLRLAGGRQTNTGELFF	TGTGCCAGCAGCCTGAGACTAGCGGGGGGCCGCCAAACGAACACCGGGGAGCTGTTTTTT
.	TRBV5-1	TRBJ2-1	.	CASSLEIGFQFF	TGCGCCAGCAGCTTGGAAATCGGGTTTCAGTTCTTC
.	TRBV5-1	TRBJ1-4	TRBD1	CASSFTGTGGEKLFF	TGCGCCAGCAGCTTCACCGGGACAGGGGGGGAAAAACTGTTTTTT
.	TRBV30	TRBJ1-5	TRBD1	CAWSTGQGARSNQPQHF	TGTGCCTGGAGTACGGGACAGGGGGCTAGGAGCAATCAGCCCCAGCATTTT
.	TRBV29-1	TRBJ1-2	TRBD1	CSVRAPGQTLNGYTF	TGCAGCGTTAGAGCCCCGGGACAGACTTTGAATGGCTACACCTTC
.	TRBV7-8	TRBJ2-7	TRBD1	CASSLQDRGFHEQYF	TGTGCCAGCAGCCTACAGGACAGGGGGTTTCACGAGCAGTACTTC
.	TRBV4-2	TRBJ1-4	.	CASSSPGRVEKLFF	TGTGCCAGCAGCTCCCCGGGCAGGGTAGAAAAACTGTTTTTT
.	TRBV5-4	TRBJ2-2	.	CASSPGREWPGELFF	TGTGCCAGCAGCCCAGGACGGGAGTGGCCCGGGGAGCTGTTTTTT
.	TRBV6-6	TRBJ2-7	TRBD1	CASSYSGTGGYEQYF	TGTGCCAGCAGTTACTCCGGGACAGGGGGTTACGAGCAGTACTTC
.	TRBV24-1	TRBJ2-1	TRBD2	CATSDFLGTSGPGHPDEQFF	TGTGCCACCAGTGATTTCCTAGGGACTAGCGGACCGGGTCACCCCGACGAGCAGTTCTTC